This T cell receptor (beta chain) is from a study of shared clonotypes between healthy human individuals. Looked up from germline, CDR1 is MDHEN and CDR2 is SYDVKM. Trimming cost V 3 bases and J 6 bases, with 18 bases left between them. The CDR3 contains 15 residues. The protocol was immunoSEQ multiplex PCR, while the TCRdb copy is restricted to in-frame clones and leaves out a portion. The table lists roughly 660,000 clones, 90% of them singletons, with 34% in the top ten. Study results and caveats: Naive CD4 clonotype sharing across four donors was 5% to 6%.

All of the donors resided in Nashville, Tennessee, and each was a Caucasian adult. Of note for this clone: The antigen is unknown.

This clonotype originated in a man between 18 and 29 years old in good health. Some clones in this sample may be carry-over from other donors' samples. Sequenced: memory CD8+ T cells from PBMCs. Subset defined: CD45RO+ cells pooled with CCR7-negative TemRA cells. This chain links TRBV28 with TRBJ2-7, with TRBD2 as a possible D gene (6 bases). CDR3 protein: CASSLPITGASEQYF. The DNA for the CDR3 is TGTGCCAGCAGTTTGCCAATTACGGGAGCCAGCGAGCAGTACTTC.